This TCR beta chain derives from a study of shared clonotypes between healthy human individuals. The CDR3 contains 16 residues. CDR1 and CDR2 from the germline V gene are SGDLS and YYNGEE. V was pared by 4 bases and J by 2 bases, with 19 bases between. TCRdb keeps only in-frame clones here, not all; method: immunoSEQ multiplex PCR. This table has about 2.2 million clones, about 93% appearing once. Naivety among CD8 cells was defined by CD45RO negativity and positive CCR7 selection, thereby excluding terminally differentiated effector memory CD45RA+ cells. This receptor was taken from a man younger than 30 in good health. Some clones in this sample may be carry-over from other donors' samples. This chain joins TRBV9 and TRBJ2-7; the D is unclear. The sample comprised naive CD8+ T cells from PBMCs. CDR3 sequence (DNA): TGTGCCAGCAGCCCCAGCTCGTTGGGCCGCCCCTACGAGCAGTACTTC. Translation: CASSPSSLGRPYEQYF. The full variable domain, completed using reference TRBV9 and TRBJ2-7, is DSGVTQTPKHLITATGQRVTLRCSPRSGDLSVYWYQQSLDQGLQFLIQYYNGEERAKGNILERFSAQQFPDLHSELNLSSLELGDSALYFCASSPSSLGRPYEQYFGPGTRLTVT.